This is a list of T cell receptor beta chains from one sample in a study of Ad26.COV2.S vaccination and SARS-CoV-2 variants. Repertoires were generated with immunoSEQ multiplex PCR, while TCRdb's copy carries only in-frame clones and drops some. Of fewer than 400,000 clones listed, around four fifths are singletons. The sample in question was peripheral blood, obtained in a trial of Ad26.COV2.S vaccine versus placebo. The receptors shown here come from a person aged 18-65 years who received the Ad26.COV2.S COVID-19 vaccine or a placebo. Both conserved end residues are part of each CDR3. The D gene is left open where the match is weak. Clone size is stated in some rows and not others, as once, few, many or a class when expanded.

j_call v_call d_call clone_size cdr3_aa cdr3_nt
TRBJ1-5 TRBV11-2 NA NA CASSLIENQPQHF TGTGCCAGCAGCTTGATCGAAAATCAGCCCCAGCATTTT
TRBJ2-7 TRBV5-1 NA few CASSLRLQSRTEQYF TGCGCCAGCAGCTTGAGGTTACAGTCGAGGACCGAGCAGTACTTC
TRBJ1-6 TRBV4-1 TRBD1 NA CASSQPTGANSPLHF TGCGCCAGCAGCCAACCGACAGGGGCGAATTCACCCCTCCACTTT
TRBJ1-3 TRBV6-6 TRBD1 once CASSYEGQAAYTIYF TGTGCCAGCAGTTACGAGGGACAGGCAGCTTACACCATATATTTT
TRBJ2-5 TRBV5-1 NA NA CASSPNPAYQETQYF TGCGCCAGCAGCCCAAACCCGGCTTACCAAGAGACCCAGTACTTC
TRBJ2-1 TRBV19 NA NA CASKFVGSGNEQFF TGTGCCAGTAAATTTGTCGGCAGTGGTAATGAGCAGTTCTTC
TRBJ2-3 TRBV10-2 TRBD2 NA CASRDSGTSGGALTQYF TGCGCCAGCAGAGACTCCGGGACTAGCGGGGGGGCCCTTACGCAGTATTTT
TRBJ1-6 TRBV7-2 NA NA CASSSNLNPLHF TGTGCCAGCAGCTCAAACCTAAACCCCCTCCACTTT
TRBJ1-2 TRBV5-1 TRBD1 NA CASSPRTGDYGYTF TGCGCCAGCAGCCCCCGGACAGGGGACTATGGCTACACCTTC
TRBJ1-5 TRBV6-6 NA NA CASSPERWPQHF TGTGCCAGCAGTCCAGAGCGTTGGCCCCAGCATTTT
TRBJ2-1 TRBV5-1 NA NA CASSLFRGNSYNEQFF TGCGCCAGCAGCTTGTTCAGGGGCAACTCCTACAATGAGCAGTTCTTC
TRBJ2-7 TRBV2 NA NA CASSIKAYEQYF TGTGCCAGCAGTATTAAGGCCTACGAGCAGTACTTC
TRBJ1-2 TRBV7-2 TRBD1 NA CASSSPTGGHGYTF TGTGCCAGCAGCTCCCCGACAGGGGGACACGGCTACACCTTC
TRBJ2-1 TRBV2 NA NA CASTRDGAYNEQFF TGTGCCAGCACCCGGGACGGGGCTTACAATGAGCAGTTCTTC
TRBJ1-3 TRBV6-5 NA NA CASRPRHNSGNTIYF TGTGCCAGCAGACCCCGACACAACTCTGGAAACACCATATATTTT
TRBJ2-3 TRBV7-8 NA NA CASSLGLLMSDTQYF TGTGCCAGCAGCTTAGGTCTTTTAATGTCGGATACGCAGTATTTT
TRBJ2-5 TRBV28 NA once CASTFGFEETQYF TGTGCCAGCACTTTCGGGTTCGAAGAGACCCAGTACTTC
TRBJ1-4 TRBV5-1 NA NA CASSLGFGEEVEKLFF TGCGCCAGCAGCTTGGGCTTCGGGGAGGAGGTAGAAAAACTGTTTTTT
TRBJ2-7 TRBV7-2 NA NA CASSLDQVSYEQYF TGTGCCAGCAGCTTAGATCAGGTCTCCTACGAGCAGTACTTC
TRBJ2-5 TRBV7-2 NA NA CASSLGAGRETQYF TGTGCCAGCAGCTTGGGGGCAGGGAGAGAGACCCAGTACTTC
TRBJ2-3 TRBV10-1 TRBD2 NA CASSETGLAGNPGGTDTQYF TGCGCCAGCAGTGAGACGGGACTAGCGGGTAACCCGGGTGGCACAGATACGCAGTATTTT
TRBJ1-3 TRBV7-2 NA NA CASSSGQTSGNTIYF TGTGCCAGCAGCTCCGGACAGACGTCTGGAAACACCATATATTTT
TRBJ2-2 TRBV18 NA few CASSPEQGTNTGELFF TGTGCCAGCTCACCCGAACAGGGAACTAACACCGGGGAGCTGTTTTTT
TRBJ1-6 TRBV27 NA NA CASSFGGLGSPLHF TGTGCCAGCAGTTTCGGGGGGCTAGGTTCACCCCTCCACTTT
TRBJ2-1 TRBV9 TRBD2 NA CASGEGGLYEQFF TGTGCCAGCGGGGAGGGTGGGCTCTATGAGCAGTTCTTC
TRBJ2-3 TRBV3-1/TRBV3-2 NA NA CASSLPGWGTDTQYF TGTGCCAGCAGCCTCCCGGGGTGGGGCACAGATACGCAGTATTTT
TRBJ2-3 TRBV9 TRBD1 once CASSVQSRGLIADTQYF TGTGCCAGCAGCGTTCAAAGCAGGGGGCTAATCGCAGATACGCAGTATTTT
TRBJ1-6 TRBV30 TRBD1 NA CAWIGGGRNSPLHF TGTGCCTGGATAGGAGGGGGCCGTAATTCACCCCTCCACTTT
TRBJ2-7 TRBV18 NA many CASSPYRAASYEQYF TGTGCCAGCTCACCATACAGGGCCGCCTCCTACGAGCAGTACTTC
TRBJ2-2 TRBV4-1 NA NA CASSQALAKGAGELFF TGCGCCAGCAGCCAAGCTTTGGCTAAAGGTGCCGGGGAGCTGTTTTTT
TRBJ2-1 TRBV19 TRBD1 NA CASSISRGLEQFF TGTGCCAGTAGTATTAGCAGGGGGCTTGAGCAGTTCTTC
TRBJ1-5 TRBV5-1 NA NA CASSLDRDDLSNQPQHF TGCGCCAGCAGCTTGGACAGGGATGATCTTAGCAATCAGCCCCAGCATTTT